This T cell receptor beta chain was identified during a study of T cell responses to AZD1222 COVID-19 vaccine. Study-level points and caveats: Vaccine-associated CD4 TCRs ranged over spike, dominating at 160-218 and 743-854.

Measured with immunoSEQ multiplex PCR; TCRdb has only the in-frame clones, and not every one. The sample shows some 200,000 clones, approximately 89% of them seen only once. V gave up 6 bases and J gave up 0 bases, with 3 bases separating them. CDR1 is SNHLY and CDR2 is FYNNEI in the germline V gene. This CDR3 is built from 11 residues. Notes on this clone: What it binds is not known.

The J gene is TRBJ2-7, the V gene TRBV2; D is uncertain. The TCR sequence derives from an adult who received the AZD1222 COVID-19 vaccine. Sequences were derived from peripheral blood, sampled 28 days after the second AZD1222 dose. The CDR3 DNA sequence: TGTGCCAGCAGCTACTCCTACGAGCAGTACTTC. Encoded protein: CASSYSYEQYF.